This TCR beta chain originates from a study of blood T cell repertoires in COVID-19. Sequenced by immunoSEQ multiplex PCR; TCRdb stores in-frame clones only, minus some. This sample yields 75,000 to 90,000 clones, of which around 82% are seen a single time; roughly a third belongs to the top ten. Germline V gene lookup returns CDR1 ENHRY and CDR2 SYGVKD. V was pared by 6 bases and J by 2 bases, with 5 bases of the junction left unmatched. CDR3 size: 14 residues. In its sample, this clone was seen once. Sequenced sample: peripheral blood. This clonotype was obtained from a man aged 60 to 75 with COVID-19, enrolled during active disease. The chain carries TRBV10-3 and TRBJ1-2; 8 bases align to TRBD1. Here the CDR3 DNA reads TGTGCCATCAGGGGGGGACAGGAAAACTATGGCTACACCTTC. It codes for CAIRGGQENYGYTF.